The 9 T cell receptor beta chains below all came from one sample that was sequenced in a study of identical twins. One entry per CDR3 protein, called by TCRdb with MiXCR from the 5' RACE reads. The sample carries around 200,000 distinct CDR3 sequences, approximately 9% recorded once. Source material: memory (CD45RO+) T cells sorted from blood. The receptors originated from a woman between 18 and 29 years old in good health.

The chain links TRBV18 to TRBJ2-5; 8 positions match TRBD1. V lost 3 bases, J lost 4 bases, and 7 bases stayed unmatched. The CDR3 has 15 residues. In germline, CDR1 is KGHSH, CDR2 LQKENI. The CDR3 here is CASSPAGQGGETQYF. For the CDR3, the DNA is TGTGCCAGCTCACCGGCAGGACAGGGCGGAGAGACCCAGTACTTC.

This clonotype was recorded at least ten times. The rearrangement joins TRBV5-1 to TRBJ1-1; D is unresolved. Germline lookup yields CDR1 SGHRS and CDR2 YFSETQ. The CDR3 totals 12 residues. V lost 5 bases and J 4 bases, leaving 9 bases between the germline ends. CDR3 in DNA: TGCGCCAGCAGACTCGAGGGCACTGAAGCTTTCTTT. The encoded protein is CASRLEGTEAFF.

The chain employs TRBV10-1 and TRBJ1-5; D not resolved. V was shortened by 2 bases and J by 5 bases, with 7 bases between the two germline ends. The CDR3 loop spans 13 amino acids. The V gene's germline CDR1 is WNHNN and CDR2 SYGVQD (reference sequence). The CDR3 DNA follows: TGCGCCAGCAGTGAGGGGAGGGATCAGCCCCAGCATTTT. Translation: CASSEGRDQPQHF.

This clonotype came up many times. V is TRBV25-1 and J is TRBJ2-1; D remains unclear. V lost 1 base and J lost 8, with 12 bases in between. This CDR3 comprises 14 residues. Germline V gene data show CDR1 as MGHDK and CDR2 as SYGVNS. The CDR3 sequence is CASSESGGWHEQFF. Written as DNA, the CDR3 is TGTGCCAGCAGTGAATCGGGCGGCTGGCATGAGCAGTTCTTC.

The rearrangement uses TRBV6-1 and TRBJ2-1; D perhaps matches TRBD2 (6 bases). Germline values: CDR1 MNHNS, CDR2 SASEGT. Trimming stripped 7 bases from V and 5 bases from J, with 18 bases between. The CDR3 contains 15 residues. The chain's CDR3 is CASTSSRGVNNEQFF. The DNA of the CDR3 is TGTGCCAGCACCTCTTCCCGCGGGGTAAACAATGAGCAGTTCTTC.

This chain links TRBV3-1 with TRBJ1-2; 8 nucleotides line up with TRBD1. Germline CDR1 and CDR2: LGHDT and YNNKEL (reference sequence). The trim removed 4 bases at V and 3 bases at J, leaving 7 bases unmatched. The CDR3 extends over 15 amino acids. This chain's CDR3 is CASSPRAGGDYGYTF. The CDR3 DNA is TGTGCCAGCAGCCCTAGGGCAGGGGGCGACTATGGCTACACCTTC.

This clonotype was counted a few times. The chain links TRBV18 to TRBJ2-7; TRBD2 matches 7 bases. V dropped 6 bases and J dropped 3; count of bases not matched to a gene: 8. The CDR3 length is 14 residues. CDR1 is KGHSH, CDR2 LQKENI, per germline. The CDR3 DNA is TGTGCCAGCTCCTCGGCCCAGCGGGACTACGAGCAGTACTTC. It codes for CASSSAQRDYEQYF.

Of note for this clonotype: It may be a read error: a sequence one base away is much more abundant. This chain uses TRBV6-5 with TRBJ2-3, with TRBD1 as a possible D gene (5 bases). The J call is doubtful: the DNA matches TRBJ1-5 better. The CDR3 has 15 residues. Per the germline V gene, CDR1 is MNHEY and CDR2 is SVGAGI. This chain's CDR3 is CASSYSLAGGDTQHF. CDR3 nucleotide sequence: TGTGCCAGCAGTTACTCCCTAGCGGGGGGAGATACGCAGCATTTT.

This clonotype was seen at least ten times. The rearrangement links TRBV12-3 or TRBV12-4 to TRBJ2-3; TRBD2 agrees at 8 bases. J was trimmed by 4 bases and V by 5 bases; bases with no gene match: 8. This CDR3 has 15 residues. Here the CDR3 DNA reads TGTGCCAGCAGTATCTCCGGGACTAGGTCAGATACGCAGTATTTT. Its protein product is CASSISGTRSDTQYF.